This T cell receptor beta chain comes out of a study of radiotherapy plus CTLA-4 blockade in lung cancer. TCRdb's copy holds only in-frame clones and misses some; the assay was immunoSEQ multiplex PCR. The sample shows about 84,000 clones, approximately 79% of them seen only once. V lost 1 base, J lost 4 bases, and 19 bases lay in between. The CDR3 extends over 17 amino acids. CDR1 and CDR2 from the germline V gene are SGHAT and FQNNGV. The sample was peripheral blood, taken from a patient treated with radiotherapy plus ipilimumab. This sequence was found in a human donor with non-small cell lung cancer that progressed on radiotherapy plus ipilimumab. The V gene is TRBV11-2, the J gene TRBJ2-5, with a possible D match to TRBD2 (6 bases). The CDR3 protein is CASSLVPGGATGETQYF. DNA of the CDR3: TGTGCCAGCAGCTTAGTCCCTGGAGGGGCAACCGGAGAGACCCAGTACTTC.